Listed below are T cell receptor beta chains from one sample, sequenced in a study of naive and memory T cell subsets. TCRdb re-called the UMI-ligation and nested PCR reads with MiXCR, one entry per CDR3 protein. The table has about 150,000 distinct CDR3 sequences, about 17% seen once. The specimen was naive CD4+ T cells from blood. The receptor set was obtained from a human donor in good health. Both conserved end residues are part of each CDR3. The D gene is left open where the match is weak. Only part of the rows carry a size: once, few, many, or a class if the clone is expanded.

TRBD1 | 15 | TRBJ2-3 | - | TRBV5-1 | TGCGCCAGCAGCGTTCAGGGGGCGGACACAGATACGCAGTATTTT | CASSVQGADTDTQYF
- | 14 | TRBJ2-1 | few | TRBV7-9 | TGTGCCAGCAGCCCAAGGGGTACCTACAATGAGCAGTTCTTC | CASSPRGTYNEQFF
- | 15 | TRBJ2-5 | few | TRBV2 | TGTGCCAGCAGTTTCTTTCAGATATCCCAAGAGACCCAGTACTTC | CASSFFQISQETQYF
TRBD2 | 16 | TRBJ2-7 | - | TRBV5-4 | TGTGCCAGCAGCTTCAATCCGCTAGCGGGAGGTCGCGAGCAGTACTTC | CASSFNPLAGGREQYF
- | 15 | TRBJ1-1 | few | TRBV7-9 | TGTGCCAGCAGCGGAGGACAGTCCTCGAACACTGAAGCTTTCTTT | CASSGGQSSNTEAFF
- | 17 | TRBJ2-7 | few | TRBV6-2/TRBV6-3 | TGTGCCAGCAGCTCTCGGACCACGGTGGCTCGAGGAAACGAGCAGTACTTC | CASSSRTTVARGNEQYF
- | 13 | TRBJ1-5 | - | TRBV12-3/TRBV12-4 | TGTGCCAGCAGCCGAAACTGGGATCAGCCCCAGCATTTT | CASSRNWDQPQHF
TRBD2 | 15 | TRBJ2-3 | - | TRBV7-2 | TGTGCCAGCAGCTGGACTAGCGGAGCTCCAGATACGCAGTATTTT | CASSWTSGAPDTQYF
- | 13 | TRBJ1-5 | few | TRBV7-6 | TGTGCCAGCAGCTTAGCTAGCAATCAGCCCCAGCATTTT | CASSLASNQPQHF
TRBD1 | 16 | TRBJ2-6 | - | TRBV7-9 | TGTGCCAACCTACAGGGGCGAAATTCTGGGGCCAACGTCCTGACTTTC | CANLQGRNSGANVLTF
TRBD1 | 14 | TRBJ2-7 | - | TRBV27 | TGTGCCAGCTCCTCAGGGGGCTTTGGATACGAGCAGTACTTC | CASSSGGFGYEQYF
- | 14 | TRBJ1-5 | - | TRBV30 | TGTGCCTGGAGCCACGGGACTGAGAGACAGCCCCAGCATTTT | CAWSHGTERQPQHF
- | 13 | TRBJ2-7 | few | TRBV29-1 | TGCAGCGTTGAAGAAGGGACCTCCTACGAGCAGTACTTC | CSVEEGTSYEQYF
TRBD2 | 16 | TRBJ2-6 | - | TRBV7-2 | TGTGCCAGCAGCTTGGTAGCGGGGTCAGGGGCCAACGTCCTGACTTTC | CASSLVAGSGANVLTF
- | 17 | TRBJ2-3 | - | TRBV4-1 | TGCGCCAGCAGCCAAGGATCGGGGAGCGGCGGCACAGATACGCAGTATTTT | CASSQGSGSGGTDTQYF
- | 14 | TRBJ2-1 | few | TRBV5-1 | TGCGCCAGCAGCTTGCCACACAGAGTCAATGAGCAGTTCTTC | CASSLPHRVNEQFF
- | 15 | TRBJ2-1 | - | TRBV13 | TGTGCCAGCAGCCTCGGGGCCCCGGGTGGAAATGAGCAGTTCTTC | CASSLGAPGGNEQFF
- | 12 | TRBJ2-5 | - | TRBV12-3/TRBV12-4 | TGTGCCAGCAGTTTTCCGACGGAGACCCAGTACTTC | CASSFPTETQYF
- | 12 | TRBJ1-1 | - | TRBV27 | TGTGCCAGCGAGGGATTGAACACTGAAGCTTTCTTT | CASEGLNTEAFF
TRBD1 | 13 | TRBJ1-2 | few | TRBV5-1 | TGCGCCAGCAGCTTGGTAGCAGGGGGTGGCTACACCTTC | CASSLVAGGGYTF
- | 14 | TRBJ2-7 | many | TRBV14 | TGTGCCAGCAGCCCCGGGACCGAGATCTACGAGCAGTACTTC | CASSPGTEIYEQYF
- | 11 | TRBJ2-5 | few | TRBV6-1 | TGTGCCAGCAGGGAAGAAGAGACCCAGTACTTC | CASREEETQYF
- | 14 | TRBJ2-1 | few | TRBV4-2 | TGTGCCAGCGCCGCAGGGTACTCCTACAATGAGCAGTTCTTC | CASAAGYSYNEQFF
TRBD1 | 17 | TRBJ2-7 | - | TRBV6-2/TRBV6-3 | TGTGCCAGCAGGCGCCAAGATACAGGGGTAAAGACCTACGAGCAGTACTTC | CASRRQDTGVKTYEQYF
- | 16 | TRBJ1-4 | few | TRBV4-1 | TGCGCCAGCAGCCACCTTACAGCTGCAACTAATGAAAAACTGTTTTTT | CASSHLTAATNEKLFF
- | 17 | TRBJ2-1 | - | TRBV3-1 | TGTGCCAGCAGCCAAGACGACGGGATTTCAGTCTACAATGAGCAGTTCTTC | CASSQDDGISVYNEQFF
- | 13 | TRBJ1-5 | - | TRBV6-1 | TGTGCCGGCAGGGAGTCTAGCAATCAGCCCCAGCATTTT | CAGRESSNQPQHF
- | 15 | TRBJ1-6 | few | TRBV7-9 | TGTGCCAGCAGCTTGTACGGGGAATATAATTCACCCCTCCACTTT | CASSLYGEYNSPLHF
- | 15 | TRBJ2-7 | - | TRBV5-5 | TGTGCCAGCAGCTTGGAACTGTCGGGACCCTACGAGCAGTACTTC | CASSLELSGPYEQYF
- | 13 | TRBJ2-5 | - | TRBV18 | TGTGCCAGCTCACCCGGGAGCTCCGAGACCCAGTACTTC | CASSPGSSETQYF
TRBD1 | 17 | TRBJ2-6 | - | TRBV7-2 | TGTGCCAGCAGCGTCGGGACAGGTATCCCTGGGGCCAACGTCCTGACTTTC | CASSVGTGIPGANVLTF
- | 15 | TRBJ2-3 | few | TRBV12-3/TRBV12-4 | TGTGCCAGCAAAACCCTAAAATCCCCCTCAGATACGCAGTATTTT | CASKTLKSPSDTQYF
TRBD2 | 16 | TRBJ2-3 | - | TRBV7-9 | TGTGCCAGCACCGACGGCGGGAGAACGGACACAGATACGCAGTATTTT | CASTDGGRTDTDTQYF
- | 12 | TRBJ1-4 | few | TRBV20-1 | TGCAGTGCTAGAGATGTCGGGGAAAAACTGTTTTTT | CSARDVGEKLFF
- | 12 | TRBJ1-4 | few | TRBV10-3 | TGTGCCATCAAAGGGGCTAATGAAAAACTGTTTTTT | CAIKGANEKLFF
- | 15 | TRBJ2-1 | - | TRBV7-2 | TGTGCCAGCAGCGCTGGGACACAAGCTTACAATGAGCAGTTCTTC | CASSAGTQAYNEQFF
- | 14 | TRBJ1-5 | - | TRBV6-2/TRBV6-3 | TGTGCCAGCAGTAAGGCTTCTAGCAATCAGCCCCAGCATTTT | CASSKASSNQPQHF
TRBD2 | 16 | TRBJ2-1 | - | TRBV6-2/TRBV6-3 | TGTGCCAGCAGAGGACTAGCGCACTCGTCCTACAATGAGCAGTTCTTC | CASRGLAHSSYNEQFF
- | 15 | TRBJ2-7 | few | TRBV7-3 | TGTGCCAGCAGCTTGGTGGCTGGAACTCCCTACGAGCAGTACTTC | CASSLVAGTPYEQYF
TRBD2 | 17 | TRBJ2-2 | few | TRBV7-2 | TGTGCCAGCAGCTTACTGGTAGCGGGAGACGGGGTCGGGGAGCTGTTTTTT | CASSLLVAGDGVGELFF
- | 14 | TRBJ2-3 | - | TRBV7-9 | TGTGCCAGCAGAACCGACAGGAGCACAGATACGCAGTATTTT | CASRTDRSTDTQYF
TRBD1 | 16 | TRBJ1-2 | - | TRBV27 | TGTGCCAGCAGTTTATTCTCAGGGGGCGTAAACTATGGCTACACCTTC | CASSLFSGGVNYGYTF